This T cell receptor beta chain appears in the sequencing data of a study of siplizumab effects on memory and regulatory T cells. V was trimmed by 1 base and J by 2 bases, leaving 3 bases between them. Germline V gene sequence: CDR1 SGHAT, CDR2 FQDESV (reference sequence). This CDR3 region has 12 residues. Only in-frame clones appear in the TCRdb table, and some are missing; sequencing was by immunoSEQ multiplex PCR. This table has about 26,000 clones, 75% to 85% appearing once. This receptor was taken from a human donor in good health. The genes are TRBV11-1 and TRBJ2-7; no clear D. Sequenced input: memory CD4+ T cells sorted from blood. The DNA of the CDR3 is TGTGCCAGCAGCTTAGGCACCTACGAGCAGTACTTC. Protein: CASSLGTYEQYF. Drawing the rest from reference TRBV11-1 and TRBJ2-7, the complete variable domain is EAEVAQSPRYKITEKSQAVAFWCDPISGHATLYWYRQILGQGPELLVQFQDESVVDDSQLPKDRFSAERLKGVDSTLKIQPAELGDSAMYLCASSLGTYEQYFGPGTRLTVT.